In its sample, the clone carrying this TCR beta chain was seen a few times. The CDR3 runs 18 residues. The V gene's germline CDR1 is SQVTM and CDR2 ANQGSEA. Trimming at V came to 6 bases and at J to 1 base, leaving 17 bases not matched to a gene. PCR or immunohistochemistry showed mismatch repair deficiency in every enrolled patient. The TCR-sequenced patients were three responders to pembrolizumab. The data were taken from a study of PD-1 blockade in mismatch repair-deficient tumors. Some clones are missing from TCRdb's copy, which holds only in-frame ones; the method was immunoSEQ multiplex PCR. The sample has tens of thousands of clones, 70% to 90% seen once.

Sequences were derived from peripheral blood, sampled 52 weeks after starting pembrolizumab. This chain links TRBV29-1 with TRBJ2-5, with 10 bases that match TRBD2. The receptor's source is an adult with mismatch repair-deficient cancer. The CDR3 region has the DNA TGCAGCGTCCCAGGGGGCCAGCGGGAGGGCCTATTCCAAGAGACCCAGTACTTC. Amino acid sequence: CSVPGGQREGLFQETQYF.